Below are 20 T cell receptor beta chains sequenced from a single sample in a study of blood T cell repertoires in COVID-19. Here immunoSEQ multiplex PCR was the method, and the copy in TCRdb shows in-frame clones only, minus some. The repertoire includes a few hundred thousand clones, roughly 87% of them detected once, and just under 3% sits in the top ten. Sequencing was performed on PBMCs or T cells enriched from blood (not recorded which). All receptors derive from a woman aged 30 to 39 who had recovered from COVID-19.

V gene TRBV7-2 combines with J gene TRBJ2-7; the D is unclear. The CDR3 length is 13 residues. CDR1 and CDR2 from the germline V gene are SGHTA and FQGNSA. V lost 1 base to trimming and J lost 4 bases, with 8 bases between them. The CDR3 protein is CASSLGQDYEQYF. CDR3 coding DNA: TGTGCCAGCAGCTTAGGTCAGGATTACGAGCAGTACTTC.

The chain uses TRBV9 and TRBJ2-7; 8 bases are shared with TRBD1. J was trimmed by 4 bases and V by 3 bases; bases with no gene match: 15. Germline V gene lookup returns CDR1 SGDLS and CDR2 YYNGEE. This CDR3 comprises 17 residues. CDR3 in amino acids: CASSDSIQGASVYEQYF. CDR3 nucleotides: TGTGCCAGCAGCGACTCAATCCAGGGGGCGTCGGTTTACGAGCAGTACTTC.

The chain is built from TRBV30 and TRBJ1-5, with 11 positions matching TRBD1. Germline loops: CDR1 GTSNPN, CDR2 SVGIG (reference sequence). The CDR3 has 16 amino acids. V trimming: 3 bases; J trimming: 4 bases; junction bases outside the gene matches: 8. The CDR3 loop reads CAWRQAGQGGNQPQHF. CDR3 DNA sequence: TGTGCCTGGAGACAAGCGGGACAGGGGGGGAATCAGCCCCAGCATTTT.

The V gene is TRBV5-1, the J gene TRBJ1-1; no clear D gene. The CDR3 length is 16 residues. V lost 1 base to trimming and J lost 2 bases, with 15 bases between them. Germline assignment: CDR1 SGHRS and CDR2 YFSETQ. The CDR3 reads CASSLIPTDLNTEAFF. The CDR3, as DNA: TGCGCCAGCAGCTTGATACCTACAGACCTTAACACTGAAGCTTTCTTT.

The chain couples TRBV9 to TRBJ2-2; 9 bases align to TRBD2. Germline values: CDR1 SGDLS, CDR2 YYNGEE. V was clipped by 0 bases and J by 6 bases; unmatched bases: 6. CDR3 length: 16 amino acids. CDR3 sequence: CASSVASGRKPGELFF. Written as DNA, the CDR3 is TGTGCCAGCAGCGTAGCCAGCGGGAGGAAGCCCGGGGAGCTGTTTTTT. Looking up the rest from reference TRBV9 and TRBJ2-2 gives the full variable domain: DSGVTQTPKHLITATGQRVTLRCSPRSGDLSVYWYQQSLDQGLQFLIQYYNGEERAKGNILERFSAQQFPDLHSELNLSSLELGDSALYFCASSVASGRKPGELFFGEGSRLTVL.

This chain connects TRBV10-2 to TRBJ2-7; 7 positions match TRBD1. Looked up from germline, CDR1 is WSHSY and CDR2 is SAAADI. The CDR3 is 16 residues long. V lost 4 bases and J lost 2; bases outside the gene matches: 11. The CDR3 region has the DNA TGCGCCAGCAGTGCCGGGACAGACGGCTCCCCCTACGAGCAGTACTTC. Protein product: CASSAGTDGSPYEQYF.

This rearrangement joins TRBV13 to TRBJ2-7, with 13 bases identical to TRBD2. CDR3 length: 17 amino acids. Germline trimming cut 5 bases from V and 5 bases from J; bases unmatched to any gene: 12. Germline CDR1 and CDR2: PRHDT and FYEKMQ (reference sequence). DNA of the CDR3: TGTGCCAGCAGCGTAACTAGCGGGGGGGCCGATCGGCACGAGCAGTACTTC. Protein: CASSVTSGGADRHEQYF. The entire variable domain, with the rest obtained from reference TRBV13 and TRBJ2-7, is as follows: AAGVIQSPRHLIKEKRETATLKCYPIPRHDTVYWYQQGPGQDPQFLISFYEKMQSDKGSIPDRFSAQQFSDYHSELNMSSLELGDSALYFCASSVTSGGADRHEQYFGPGTRLTVT.

The chain uses TRBV21-1 and TRBJ2-3; the table assigns TRBD2, which was not confirmed against the DNA. TRBV21-1 is an annotated pseudogene. The CDR3 is 17 amino acids. The CDR3 DNA is TGTGCCAGCAGCAAAGGACTAGCGGGAGATGGAACAGATACGCAGTATTTT. Protein product: CASSKGLAGDGTDTQYF.

This chain uses TRBV7-9 with TRBJ1-3; D not resolved. V was clipped by 1 base and J by 0 bases, with 10 bases between them. The CDR3 has 16 residues. Germline CDR1 SEHNR, CDR2 FQNEAQ (reference sequence). CDR3 region: CASSLGSASSGNTIYF. CDR3 coding DNA: TGTGCCAGCAGCTTAGGGTCCGCGAGCTCTGGAAACACCATATATTTT.

This clone was observed a single time. The genes are TRBV11-2 and TRBJ1-6, with 7 bases lining up with TRBD1. Germline V gene data show CDR1 as SGHAT and CDR2 as FQNNGV. With 6 bases clipped from V and 6 bases from J, the junction kept 5 bases outside the gene matches. The CDR3 consists of 14 residues. CDR3 DNA sequence: TGTGCCAGCAGGCGACAGGGTAGTAATTCACCCCTCCACTTT. Translated: CASRRQGSNSPLHF.

The chain employs TRBV19 and TRBJ1-5; D is uncertain. The ends were cut back, 3 bases at V and 1 base at J, with 10 bases in the middle. This CDR3 contains 15 residues. Germline CDR1 LNHDA, CDR2 SQIVND (reference sequence). CDR3 loop: CASSISIVSNQPQHF. Written as DNA, the CDR3 is TGTGCCAGTAGTATCTCTATAGTCAGCAATCAGCCCCAGCATTTT.

J is TRBJ2-2 and V is TRBV30, with 7 bases lining up with TRBD1. The CDR3 is 14 amino acids. CDR1 and CDR2 (germline): GTSNPN, SVGIG (reference sequence). Unmatched junction bases numbered 2, after V lost 3 bases and J lost 1 base. The DNA of the CDR3 is TGTGCCTGGAGGACAGGGTGGAACACCGGGGAGCTGTTTTTT. This encodes CAWRTGWNTGELFF.

This sequence joins TRBV9 and TRBJ2-1; the D gene is possibly TRBD1 (5 bases). The CDR3 extends over 16 amino acids. With 3 bases removed from V and 0 bases from J, the gap between germline ends came to 13 bases. The V gene's germline CDR1 is SGDLS and CDR2 YYNGEE. As DNA, the CDR3 is TGTGCCAGCAGCGATTACAGGATTAGCTCCTACAATGAGCAGTTCTTC. Its translation is CASSDYRISSYNEQFF.

The V call is TRBV7-2, the J call TRBJ1-2; possible D gene TRBD1, 6 bases. V lost 5 bases to trimming and J lost 3 bases, with 13 bases between them. The CDR3 consists of 14 residues. Germline V gene data show CDR1 as SGHTA and CDR2 as FQGNSA. The CDR3 coding sequence is TGTGCCAGCAGCCCGACACAGGGCCACTATGGCTACACCTTC. Translating it yields CASSPTQGHYGYTF.

V usage is TRBV27 and J usage is TRBJ2-7; D perhaps matches TRBD1 (6 bases). This CDR3 has 17 amino acids. Trimming took off 0 bases at V and 4 bases at J, with 19 bases between the two ends. Germline CDR1 is MNHEY and CDR2 is SMNVEV (reference sequence). CDR3 sequence: CASSLSGPGTPIYEQYF. CDR3 DNA sequence: TGTGCCAGCAGTTTATCAGGGCCCGGGACACCTATATACGAGCAGTACTTC.

This rearrangement joins TRBV11-3 to TRBJ2-2; 9 bases match TRBD2. The CDR3 runs 17 residues. In germline, CDR1 is SGHNT, CDR2 YENEEA. The V and J ends lost 0 bases and 6 bases, in that order; junction bases with no gene match: 8. As DNA, the CDR3 is TGTGCCAGCAGCTTAGATCGGTGGGGACTAGCTTCCGGGGAGCTGTTTTTT. Translated: CASSLDRWGLASGELFF.

The chain has TRBV4-1 and TRBJ2-7, with TRBD2 identical over 8 bases. V dropped 3 bases and J dropped 3; count of bases not matched to a gene: 7. This CDR3 has 15 residues. In germline, CDR1 is MGHRA, CDR2 YSYEKL. CDR3 in amino acids: CASSHGGGGYYEQYF. CDR3 DNA sequence: TGCGCCAGCAGCCACGGGGGCGGGGGGTACTACGAGCAGTACTTC.

The chain combines TRBV11-2 with TRBJ1-1; tentatively, D is TRBD1 (5 bases). V lost 2 bases and J lost 4, with 11 bases in between. The CDR3 spans 14 residues. Germline V gene sequence: CDR1 SGHAT, CDR2 FQNNGV. DNA of the CDR3: TGTGCCAGCAGCTTAAACAGGATGAGCACTGAAGCTTTCTTT. This translates into CASSLNRMSTEAFF.

The chain employs TRBV29-1 and TRBJ1-4; D possibly corresponds to TRBD1 (5 bases). CDR1 is SQVTM and CDR2 is ANQGSEA in the germline V gene. The V gene lost 6 bases and the J gene lost 7 bases, with 15 bases spanning the gap. The CDR3 is made up of 13 amino acids. This CDR3 is CSVRTSPLEKLFF. DNA of the CDR3: TGCAGCGTCCGGACATCTCCCCTTGAAAAACTGTTTTTT.

The rearrangement links TRBV3-1 (or the pseudogene TRBV3-2) to TRBJ2-1; TRBD2 matches at 10 bases. Losses at the gene ends were 3 bases for V and 1 base for J; bases not matched to a gene: 6. The germline gives CDR1 LGHDT, CDR2 YNNKEL (reference sequence). The CDR3 is 17 residues long. DNA of the CDR3: TGTGCCAGCAGCCACCTATTAGCGGGAGGTTCCTACAATGAGCAGTTCTTC. As protein: CASSHLLAGGSYNEQFF.